This is a list of T cell receptor beta chains from one sample in a study of blood T cell repertoires in COVID-19. Profiling relied on immunoSEQ multiplex PCR, and the TCRdb table lists in-frame clones only, not all of them. The sample holds fewer than 100,000 clones, 65% to 90% seen once. The sequencing input was peripheral blood. All receptors come from a man in his fifties or sixties with COVID-19, enrolled during active disease. CDR3s include the opening cysteine and the closing phenylalanine or tryptophan. The order of the fields is J gene, V gene, D gene, clone size, CDR3 DNA, CDR3 protein. A D gene is named only where the DNA matches it firmly. Where a row states a size, it is once, few, many or the class of an expanded clone; other rows omit it.

>TRBJ2-7|TRBV27|.|medium-sized
TGTGCCAGCAGTTTATCCCCTCCCTACGAGCAGTACTTC
CASSLSPPYEQYF
>TRBJ2-3|TRBV11-2|.|.
TGTGCCAGCAGCTTAGCCCTAGCATTTAGCACAGATACGCAGTATTTT
CASSLALAFSTDTQYF
>TRBJ2-7|TRBV7-2|TRBD1|few
TGTGCCAGCAGCCACGATCCGGGACAGGGGGCTTTCTCCTACGAGCAGTACTTC
CASSHDPGQGAFSYEQYF
>TRBJ2-7|TRBV7-2|TRBD1|.
TGTGCCAGCAGCTTAGCTGGGACAGGGGGCTACGAGCAGTACTTC
CASSLAGTGGYEQYF
>TRBJ2-7|TRBV2|TRBD2|.
TGTGCCAGCAGTGTGGCGGGAGGGGTCGCCTACGAGCAGTACTTC
CASSVAGGVAYEQYF
>TRBJ1-1|TRBV6-1|.|.
TGTGCCAGCAGTGAGCGACAGTTGAACACTGAAGCTTTCTTT
CASSERQLNTEAFF
>TRBJ2-2|TRBV4-3|TRBD2|.
TGCGCCAGCAGCTTCACTAGCGATAGCACCGGGGAGCTGTTTTTT
CASSFTSDSTGELFF
>TRBJ1-4|TRBV6-2/TRBV6-3|.|.
TGTGCCAGCAGTTACGCATACTCCAGGGGATTGAAAGAAAAACTGTTTTTT
CASSYAYSRGLKEKLFF
>TRBJ1-1|TRBV19|.|.
TGTGCCAGCAAGCGGACGAACACTGAAGCTTTCTTT
CASKRTNTEAFF
>TRBJ2-3|TRBV6-2/TRBV6-3|TRBD2|.
TGTGCCAGCAGTCCCCGGGGGGGTCTCAGCACAGATACGCAGTATTTT
CASSPRGGLSTDTQYF
>TRBJ2-3|TRBV7-2|.|.
TGTGCCAGCAGCTCCGACAGGACTAGTATCGATACGCAGTATTTT
CASSSDRTSIDTQYF
>TRBJ2-1|TRBV28|.|.
TGTGCCAGCAGTTTAGTCAACAGAGACAATGAGCAGTTCTTC
CASSLVNRDNEQFF
>TRBJ2-7|TRBV28|.|few
TGTGCCAGCAGCCCTGACTTACGCTACGAGCAGTACTTC
CASSPDLRYEQYF
>TRBJ1-6|TRBV6-2/TRBV6-3|TRBD1|.
TGTGCCAGCAGTTACCAGACAGGGGGTTTTGCGAATTCACCCCTCCACTTT
CASSYQTGGFANSPLHF
>TRBJ1-6|TRBV19|.|.
TGTGCCAGTACCTCAGCGGCTCGGGGGGGGTCACCCCTCCACTTT
CASTSAARGGSPLHF
>TRBJ2-2|TRBV20-1|TRBD2|.
TGCAGTGCTAGTCACCGGGAGGGCCCCGGGGAGCTGTTTTTT
CSASHREGPGELFF
>TRBJ1-5|TRBV20-1|.|.
TGCAGTGCTAGTCGGGAATTCAATCAGCCCCAGCATTTT
CSASREFNQPQHF
>TRBJ1-1|TRBV24-1|TRBD1|.
TGTGCCACCAGTGACCCCTCCAGGGGGCACGATGAAGCTTTCTTT
CATSDPSRGHDEAFF
>TRBJ1-1|TRBV5-1|TRBD1|.
TGCGCCAGCAGCTTGGCCCTCGGACAGGGAGTAGCTTTCTTT
CASSLALGQGVAFF
>TRBJ1-5|TRBV5-8|.|.
TGTGCCAGCAGCGCACAATCTCAGCCCCAGCATTTT
CASSAQSQPQHF
>TRBJ1-5|TRBV7-2|TRBD1|.
TGTGCCAGCAGCACCGGACAGGGAGGAGGTCAGCCCCAGCATTTT
CASSTGQGGGQPQHF
>TRBJ1-1|TRBV7-9|TRBD1|.
TGTGCCAGCAGCCCAAGACAGGGAGTCGCTGAAGCTTTCTTT
CASSPRQGVAEAFF
>TRBJ1-6|TRBV9|.|.
TGTGCCAGCAGCTCCCGGAATTCACCCCTCCACTTT
CASSSRNSPLHF
>TRBJ1-6|TRBV6-5|TRBD1|.
TGTGCCAGCCTTCCGACAGGGGAGAATTCACCCCTCCACTTT
CASLPTGENSPLHF
>TRBJ2-2|TRBV4-2|.|.
TGTGCCAGCAGCCAAGATCCCTCTAGTTCCGGGGAGCTGTTTTTT
CASSQDPSSSGELFF
>TRBJ2-1|TRBV28|TRBD2|.
TGTGCCAGCACCCCCGGGACTAGTAGGAATGAGCAGTTCTTC
CASTPGTSRNEQFF
>TRBJ1-6|TRBV5-1|TRBD1|.
TGCGCCAGCAGCTTGGCCCCGCAGGGGGCCAGTAATAATTCACCCCTCCACTTT
CASSLAPQGASNNSPLHF
>TRBJ2-1|TRBV11-3|.|once
TGTGCCAGCAGCGCAGATTTCTGGGCCAATGAGCAGTTCTTC
CASSADFWANEQFF
>TRBJ1-1|TRBV7-9|.|.
TGTGCCAGCAGCCCGCGGGGCAGGCCCGACAGTGAAGCTTTCTTT
CASSPRGRPDSEAFF
>TRBJ2-7|TRBV19|.|.
TGTGCCAGTAGTATTGCGGGATTGGGCTCCTACGAGCAGTACTTC
CASSIAGLGSYEQYF
>TRBJ1-5|TRBV5-8|.|.
TGTGCCAGCAGGAACACCCTTAATCAGCCCCAGCATTTT
CASRNTLNQPQHF
>TRBJ2-1|TRBV30|TRBD1|few
TGTGCCTTTTCGACAGGGGCGAGCTCCTACAATGAGCAGTTCTTC
CAFSTGASSYNEQFF
>TRBJ2-3|TRBV6-4|.|.
TGTGCCAGCAGTGTAGAGGGAGGTGCCCACACAGATACGCAGTATTTT
CASSVEGGAHTDTQYF
>TRBJ2-1|TRBV6-2/TRBV6-3|TRBD2|.
TGTGCCAGCAGTCCCCCCTTATCTAGCGGACTATACAATGAGCAGTTCTTC
CASSPPLSSGLYNEQFF
>TRBJ1-5|TRBV10-3|TRBD1|.
TGTGCCACCTCCATCCGGGACAGGGGCTTTCATCAGCCCCAGCATTTT
CATSIRDRGFHQPQHF
>TRBJ1-1|TRBV19|TRBD1|.
TGTGCCAGTAGTATATCCCAGGGGGGGAACACTGAAGCTTTCTTT
CASSISQGGNTEAFF